These T cell receptor beta chains were read from a single sample in a study of cytotoxic CD8 clonotypes in ibrutinib-treated CLL. Generated by immunoSEQ multiplex PCR, the TCRdb table keeps only in-frame clones and is missing some. The data show around 330,000 clones, roughly 70% seen once. The source was PBMCs, collected after 36 months of ibrutinib treatment. These receptors came from a human donor with chronic lymphocytic leukemia. The CDR3 runs from the conserved cysteine through the conserved F or W. The order of the fields is J gene, D gene, V gene, clone size, CDR3 DNA, CDR3 protein. A D gene is named only where the DNA matches it firmly. Size is omitted from some rows. Given values are once, few, many or a class for expanded clones.

J: TRBJ2-7
D: .
V: TRBV5-1
size: .
DNA: TGCGCCAGCAGCTGGAAGGACACGACCTACGAGCAGTACTTC
CDR3: CASSWKDTTYEQYF

J: TRBJ2-1
D: TRBD2
V: TRBV9
size: .
DNA: TGTGCCAGCAGCGTAGGGGGACTAGATTTATACAATGAGCAGTTCTTC
CDR3: CASSVGGLDLYNEQFF

J: TRBJ2-7
D: TRBD1
V: TRBV18
size: .
DNA: TGTGCCAGCTCACCCCGGACAGGCTCCTACGAGCAGTACTTC
CDR3: CASSPRTGSYEQYF

J: TRBJ1-1
D: .
V: TRBV4-1
size: .
DNA: TGCGCCAGCAGCCAACAGGGTTACGGGACTGAAGCTTTCTTT
CDR3: CASSQQGYGTEAFF

J: TRBJ2-2
D: .
V: TRBV7-9
size: .
DNA: TGTGCCAGCAGCTCCTATCACCCGCCGAACACCGGGGAGCTGTTTTTT
CDR3: CASSSYHPPNTGELFF

J: TRBJ1-5
D: .
V: TRBV7-2
size: few
DNA: TGTGCCAGCAGCGGGGGGAGGGGCAATCAGCCCCAGCATTTT
CDR3: CASSGGRGNQPQHF

J: TRBJ2-2
D: .
V: TRBV7-3
size: .
DNA: TGTGCCAGCAGCAAGGACGTTAGTGGGGAGCTGTTTTTT
CDR3: CASSKDVSGELFF

J: TRBJ2-7
D: .
V: TRBV6-6
size: .
DNA: TGTGCCAGCAGTTACTCGAGGAGGGGGACTGGCGAGCAGTACTTC
CDR3: CASSYSRRGTGEQYF

J: TRBJ2-5
D: .
V: TRBV5-1
size: .
DNA: TGCGCCAGCAGCTTCGGACAAGAGACCCAGTACTTC
CDR3: CASSFGQETQYF

J: TRBJ2-1
D: TRBD2
V: TRBV5-1
size: .
DNA: TGCGCCAGCAGCTCAGCGGGAGGAGGATATGAGCAGTTCTTC
CDR3: CASSSAGGGYEQFF

J: TRBJ1-3
D: .
V: TRBV29-1
size: once
DNA: TGCAGCGTTGTGGGTCGTGGGATATATTTT
CDR3: CSVVGRGIYF

J: TRBJ2-7
D: TRBD2
V: TRBV9
size: .
DNA: TGTGCCAGCAGCGTCCTTGGGCTAGCGGAGACCTGGGCCTACGAGCAGTACTTC
CDR3: CASSVLGLAETWAYEQYF

J: TRBJ2-7
D: .
V: TRBV6-6
size: few
DNA: TGTGCCAGCAGTAACGGACGAGGGCCTTACGAGCAGTACTTC
CDR3: CASSNGRGPYEQYF

J: TRBJ2-3
D: .
V: TRBV5-1
size: .
DNA: TGCGCCAGCAGCTTGGTCCTAGGAGATACGCAGTATTTT
CDR3: CASSLVLGDTQYF